The entry that follows covers one T cell receptor beta chain sequence. The antigen is not known. These data belong to a study of cytomegalovirus exposure and HLA in healthy donors. As for the study in general: Around 86 million unique TCRs, all from HLA-typed donors, were included in an early release of the data. General study findings and limits: A reported reduction in N-insertions relative to the approximately 690-donor mean was seen in an Asian-associated ancestry cluster in a later analysis. Later analysis suggested most CMV-associated TCR beta chains were HLA-restricted. In a later analysis, specific HLA alleles were associated with more than 15,000 TCR beta sequences at a 0.05 false discovery rate.

CDR1 is SGHNT, CDR2 YYREEE, per germline (reference sequence). V was shortened by 4 bases and J by 2 bases, with 13 bases between the two germline ends. The CDR3 is made up of 14 amino acids. Researchers ran the PCR with 60 Vbeta and 13 Jbeta primers. The method was immunoSEQ multiplex PCR; TCRdb's version includes in-frame clones alone and lacks a portion of them. This table has 230,000 or so clones, about 90% appearing once. Sequencing was performed on PBMCs. The J gene is TRBJ2-7, the V gene TRBV5-4; possible D gene TRBD1, 6 bases. The sequence derives from a girl aged 2-9 years in good health and CMV-seronegative. The CDR3 is CASSTSTGTYEQYF. As DNA, the CDR3 is TGTGCCAGCAGCACCAGTACAGGGACCTACGAGCAGTACTTC.